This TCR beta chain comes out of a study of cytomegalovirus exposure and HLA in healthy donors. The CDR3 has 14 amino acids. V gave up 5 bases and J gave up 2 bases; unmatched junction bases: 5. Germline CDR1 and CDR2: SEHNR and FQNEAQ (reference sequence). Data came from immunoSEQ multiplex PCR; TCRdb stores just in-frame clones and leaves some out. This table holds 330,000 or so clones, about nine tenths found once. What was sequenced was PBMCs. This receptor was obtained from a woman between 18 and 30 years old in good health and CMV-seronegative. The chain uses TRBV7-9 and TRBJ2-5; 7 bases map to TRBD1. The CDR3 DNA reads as TGTGCCAGCAGCAAAGGGACAGAACAAGAGACCCAGTACTTC. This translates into CASSKGTEQETQYF.